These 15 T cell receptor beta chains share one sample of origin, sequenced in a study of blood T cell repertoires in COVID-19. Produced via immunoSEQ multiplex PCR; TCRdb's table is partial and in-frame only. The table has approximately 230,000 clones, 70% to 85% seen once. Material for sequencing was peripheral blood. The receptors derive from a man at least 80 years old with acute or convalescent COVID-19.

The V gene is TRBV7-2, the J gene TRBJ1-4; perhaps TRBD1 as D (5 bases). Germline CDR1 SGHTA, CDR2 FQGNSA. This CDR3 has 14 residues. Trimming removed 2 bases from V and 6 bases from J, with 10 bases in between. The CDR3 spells CASSLYRTHEKLFF. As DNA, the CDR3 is TGTGCCAGCAGCTTATATAGGACACATGAAAAACTGTTTTTT.

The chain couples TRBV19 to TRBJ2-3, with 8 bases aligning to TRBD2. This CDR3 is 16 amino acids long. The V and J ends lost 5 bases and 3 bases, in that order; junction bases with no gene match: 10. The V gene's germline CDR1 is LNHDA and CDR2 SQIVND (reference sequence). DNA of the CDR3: TGTGCCAGTAGTTCCCTCTTAGCGGGGTCGACAGATACGCAGTATTTT. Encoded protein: CASSSLLAGSTDTQYF.

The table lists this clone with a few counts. The CDR3 loop reads CASSLDRSGGLNEQYF. CDR3 DNA: TGTGCCAGCAGCTTAGATAGGTCAGGGGGCTTAAACGAGCAGTACTTC. The chain joins TRBV11-2 to TRBJ2-7, with 8 bases identical to TRBD1. The CDR3 is 16 amino acids. The ends lost 0 bases at V and 5 bases at J; junction bases unmatched: 9. CDR1 and CDR2 (germline): SGHAT, FQNNGV.

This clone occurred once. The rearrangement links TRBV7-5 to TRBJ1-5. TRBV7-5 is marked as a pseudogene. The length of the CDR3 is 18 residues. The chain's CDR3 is CARTERRVGRRDNQPQHF. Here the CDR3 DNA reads TGTGCCAGAACCGAGCGTCGGGTTGGCAGGAGGGACAATCAGCCCCAGCATTTT.

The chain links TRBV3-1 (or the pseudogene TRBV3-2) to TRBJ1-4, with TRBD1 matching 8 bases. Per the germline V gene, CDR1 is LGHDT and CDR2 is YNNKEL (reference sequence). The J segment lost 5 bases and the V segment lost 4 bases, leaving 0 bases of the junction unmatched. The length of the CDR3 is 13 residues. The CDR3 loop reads CASSRDRNEKLFF. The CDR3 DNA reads TGTGCCAGCAGCCGGGACAGGAATGAAAAACTGTTTTTT.

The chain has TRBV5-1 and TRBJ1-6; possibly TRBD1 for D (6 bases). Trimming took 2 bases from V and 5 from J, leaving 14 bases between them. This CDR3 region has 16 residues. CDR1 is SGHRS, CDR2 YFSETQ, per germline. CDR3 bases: TGCGCCAGCAGCTTATTTGGACAGCCTAATAATTCACCCCTCCACTTT. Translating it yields CASSLFGQPNNSPLHF.

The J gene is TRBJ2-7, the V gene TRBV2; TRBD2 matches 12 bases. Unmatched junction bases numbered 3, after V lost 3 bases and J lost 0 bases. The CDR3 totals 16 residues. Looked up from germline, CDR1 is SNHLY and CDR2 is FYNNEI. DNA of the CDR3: TGTGCCAGCAGTGACGGACTAGCGGGACGCTCCTACGAGCAGTACTTC. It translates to CASSDGLAGRSYEQYF. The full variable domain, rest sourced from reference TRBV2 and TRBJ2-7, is EPEVTQTPSHQVTQMGQEVILRCVPISNHLYFYWYRQILGQKVEFLVSFYNNEISEKSEIFDDQFSVERPDGSNFTLKIRSTKLEDSAMYFCASSDGLAGRSYEQYFGPGTRLTVT.

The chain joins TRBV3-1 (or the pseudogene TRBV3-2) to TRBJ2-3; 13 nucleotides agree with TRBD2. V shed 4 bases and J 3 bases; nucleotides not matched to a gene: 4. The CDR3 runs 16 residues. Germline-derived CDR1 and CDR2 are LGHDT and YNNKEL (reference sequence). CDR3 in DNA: TGTGCCAGCAGCCCGGGACTAGCGGGGATAACAGATACGCAGTATTTT. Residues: CASSPGLAGITDTQYF.

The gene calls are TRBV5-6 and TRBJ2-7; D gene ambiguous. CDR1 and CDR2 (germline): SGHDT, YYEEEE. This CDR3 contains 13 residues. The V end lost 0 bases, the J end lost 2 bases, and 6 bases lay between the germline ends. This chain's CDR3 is CASSLGGPYEQYF. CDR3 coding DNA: TGTGCCAGCAGCTTGGGCGGCCCCTACGAGCAGTACTTC.

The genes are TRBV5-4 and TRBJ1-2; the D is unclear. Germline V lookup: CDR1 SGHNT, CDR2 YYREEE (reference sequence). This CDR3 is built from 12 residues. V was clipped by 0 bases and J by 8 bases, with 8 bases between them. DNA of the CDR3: TGTGCCAGCAGCTTGGACAGAAGCGGCTACACCTTC. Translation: CASSLDRSGYTF.

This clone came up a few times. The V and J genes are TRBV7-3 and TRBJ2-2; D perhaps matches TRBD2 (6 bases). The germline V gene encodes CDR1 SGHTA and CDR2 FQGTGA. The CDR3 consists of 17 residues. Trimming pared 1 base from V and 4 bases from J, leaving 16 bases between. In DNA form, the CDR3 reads TGTGCCAGCAGCTTAAACCCCTGGGACTCAGTCACCGGGGAGCTGTTTTTT. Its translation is CASSLNPWDSVTGELFF.

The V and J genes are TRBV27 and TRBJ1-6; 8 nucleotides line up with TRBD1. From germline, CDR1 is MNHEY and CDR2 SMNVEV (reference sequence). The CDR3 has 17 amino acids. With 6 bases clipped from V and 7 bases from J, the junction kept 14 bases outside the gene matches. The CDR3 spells CASRSPDKTGGNSPLHF. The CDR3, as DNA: TGTGCCAGCAGATCTCCAGATAAAACAGGGGGGAATTCACCCCTCCACTTT.

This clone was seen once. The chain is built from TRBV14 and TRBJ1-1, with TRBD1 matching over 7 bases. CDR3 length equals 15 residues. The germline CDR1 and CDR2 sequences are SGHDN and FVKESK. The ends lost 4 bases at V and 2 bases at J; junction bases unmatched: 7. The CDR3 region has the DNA TGTGCCAGCAGCCCATGGACAGGAAGAAACACTGAAGCTTTCTTT. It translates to CASSPWTGRNTEAFF.

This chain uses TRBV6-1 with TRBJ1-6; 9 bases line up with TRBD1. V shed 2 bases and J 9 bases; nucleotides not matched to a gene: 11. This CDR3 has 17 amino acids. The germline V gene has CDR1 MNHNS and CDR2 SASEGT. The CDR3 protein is CASSEIGRDREGSPLHF. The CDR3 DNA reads TGTGCCAGCAGTGAAATCGGAAGGGACAGGGAAGGTTCACCCCTCCACTTT.

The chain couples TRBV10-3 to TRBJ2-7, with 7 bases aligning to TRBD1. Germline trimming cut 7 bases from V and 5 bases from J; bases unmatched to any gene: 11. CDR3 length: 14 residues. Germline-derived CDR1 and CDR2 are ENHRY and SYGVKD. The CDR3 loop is CAIKGDSNGNEQYF. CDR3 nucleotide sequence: TGTGCCATCAAGGGGGACAGTAACGGTAACGAGCAGTACTTC.